This T cell receptor beta chain was captured by sequencing in a study of shared clonotypes between healthy human individuals. The germline V gene encodes CDR1 ENHRY and CDR2 SYGVKD. The CDR3 has 16 residues. J lost 6 bases, V lost 6 bases, and 6 bases had no gene match. Assay used: immunoSEQ multiplex PCR; TCRdb lists only in-frame clones, some missing. The table records around 1.5 million clones, 98% of them present only once. The chain employs TRBV10-3 and TRBJ2-3; TRBD2 aligns across 16 bases. This clonotype was obtained from a man younger than 45 in good health. The sample comprised naive CD4+ T cells sorted from blood. The subset was: CD45RA+ positively selected. CDR3 in amino acids: CAIRPGTSGRADTQYF. The CDR3, as DNA: TGTGCCATCAGGCCCGGGACTAGCGGGAGGGCGGATACGCAGTATTTT.